These 10 T cell receptor beta chains originate from one sample sequenced in a study of tumor-infiltrating lymphocytes in primary liver carcinoma. Reverse transcription of roughly 480 ng total RNA with a constant-region primer produced TCR beta cDNA. Researchers made the TCR beta libraries by running three nested multiplex PCR rounds with slightly modified ARM-PCR. The first two PCR rounds, roughly 10 cycles each, used TRBV1-TRBV30 forward primers and a C-beta reverse primer. TCRdb processed the multiplex PCR reads anew with MiXCR; each CDR3 protein has one entry. This sample carries some 200,000 distinct CDR3 sequences, approximately 64% of them seen once, and the ten largest clones take roughly 7%. Extraction also yielded germline DNA, while blood RNA was obtained from unsorted whole blood. Specimen: peripheral blood. All receptors derive from a woman aged 55 to 70 with primary liver carcinoma and hepatitis B virus infection.

The rearrangement uses TRBV11-2 and TRBJ2-5; weak D call: TRBD2 (6 bases). Germline loops: CDR1 SGHAT, CDR2 FQNNGV. The V and J ends lost 5 bases and 9 bases respectively, with 10 bases between them. The CDR3 is made up of 11 amino acids. The CDR3 sequence: CASSLREAQYF. The CDR3 nucleotides are TGTGCCAGCAGCCTGAGGGAGGCCCAGTACTTC.

Comments on this clonotype: Germline and junction disagree at one end, which may indicate a read error. This chain connects TRBV29-1 to TRBJ2-6; D may correspond to TRBD1 or TRBD2 (5 bases each). Germline CDR1 is SQVTM and CDR2 is ANQGSEA. The CDR3 loop spans 14 amino acids. The CDR3 nucleotides are TGCAGCGTTGATGCCGGCTCCGGGGCCAACATCCTGACTTTC. It codes for CSVDAGSGANILTF.

For this clonotype: Without the conserved terminal phenylalanine or tryptophan, this CDR3 likely stems from a read error. The chain employs TRBV28 and TRBJ2-1, with 10 bases matching TRBD2. J gave up 6 bases and V 5 bases, and 4 bases lay outside the gene matches. CDR3 length equals 14 residues. Germline V lookup: CDR1 MDHEN, CDR2 SYDVKM. The CDR3 sequence is CASSPASGGNEQFL. In DNA form, the CDR3 reads TGTGCCAGCAGTCCCGCTAGCGGGGGCAATGAGCAGTTCCTC.

Concerning this clonotype itself: The germline gene is not matched at one end of the junction; a read error may be the cause. The genes are TRBV5-1 and TRBJ2-7, with D perhaps matching TRBD1 (5 bases). Germline-derived CDR1 and CDR2 are SGHRS and YFSETQ. CDR3 length: 16 residues. CDR3 DNA sequence: TGCGCCAGCAGCTCGAACCGCAGGGTTTCCTCCTCCGAGCAGTACTTC. Its protein is CASSSNRRVSSSEQYF. The variable domain in full, completed from reference TRBV5-1 and TRBJ2-7, reads KAGVTQTPRYLIKTRGQQVTLSCSPISGHRSVSWYQQTPGQGLQFLFEYFSETQRNKGNFPGRFSGRQFSNSRSEMNVSTLELGDSALYLCASSSNRRVSSSEQYFGPGTRLTVT.

A remark on this clonotype: This may come from a read error, since a much larger clone is one base off. The chain combines TRBV14 with TRBJ1-6; maybe TRBD1 (5 bases). The CDR3 length is 16 residues. Germline assignment: CDR1 SGHDN and CDR2 FVKESK. DNA for the CDR3: TGTGACAGCAGGGCAGGAGGCACCGCCGTCCGGTCACCCCTCCACTTT. This codes for CDSRAGGTAVRSPLHF.

Concerning this clonotype itself: This clone may be a read error of a much larger clone one base away. J is TRBJ2-7 and V is TRBV12-5; tentatively, D is TRBD1 (6 bases). This CDR3 has 14 amino acids. Germline CDR1 is LGHNT and CDR2 is FRNRAP. The CDR3 loop is CARARGQFTYEHYF. The CDR3 region has the DNA TGTGCTAGGGCCAGAGGACAGTTTACCTACGAGCACTACTTC.

This clonotype showed up just a few times. The gene calls are TRBV7-8 and TRBJ2-2; TRBD2 agrees at 10 bases. The CDR3 loop spans 16 amino acids. With 2 bases clipped from V and 6 bases from J, the junction kept 6 bases outside the gene matches. The germline V gene has CDR1 SGHVS and CDR2 FQNEAQ. The CDR3 here is CASSLFGLAGAGELFF. CDR3 coding DNA: TGTGCCAGCAGCTTATTCGGGCTAGCGGGAGCCGGGGAGCTGTTTTTT.

Regarding this clonotype: This clone may be a read error of a much larger clone one base away. The chain couples TRBV7-9 to TRBJ2-3; unclear D gene. Germline V gene lookup returns CDR1 SEHNR and CDR2 FQNEAQ (reference sequence). CDR3 length: 15 residues. The CDR3 here is CACSPPFSAGDTQYF. The CDR3 bases are TGTGCCTGCAGCCCACCGTTTAGTGCAGGCGATACGCAGTATTTT.

In regard to this clonotype: This could be a read error, since a much larger clone is one nucleotide away. The chain uses TRBV6-1 and TRBJ1-1, with D tentatively TRBD1 (6 bases). Germline V gives CDR1 MNHNS, CDR2 SASEGT. The CDR3 has 15 amino acids. In DNA, the CDR3 is TGTACCAGCAGGACTCTGGACAGTCCGAACACTGAAGCTTTCTTT. This codes for CTSRTLDSPNTEAFF.

The chain carries TRBV7-3 and TRBJ2-1, with D perhaps assigned TRBD1 or TRBD2 (6 bases each). The CDR3 runs 15 residues. Germline V gene sequence: CDR1 SGHTA, CDR2 FQGTGA. The V end lost 5 bases, the J end lost 7 bases, and 18 bases lay between the germline ends. CDR3: CASSPLGGRSNEQFF. Written as DNA, the CDR3 is TGTGCCAGCAGCCCTCTAGGGGGGAGGTCGAATGAGCAGTTCTTC.